Listed below are T cell receptor beta chains from one sample, sequenced in a study of cytomegalovirus exposure and HLA in healthy donors. TCRdb's table, derived via immunoSEQ multiplex PCR, lists solely in-frame clones and lacks some. This sample carries some 200,000 clones, 65% to 85% of them seen once, and the ten largest clones take less than 4.5%. The sequencing sample was made of PBMCs. These receptors originate from a man in his fifties or sixties in good health and CMV-seronegative. Both conserved end residues are part of each CDR3. D genes are given only for firm matches. The listing skips clone size in some rows; elsewhere it reads once, few, many or a size class.

length: 15; size: NA; J: TRBJ1-3; V: TRBV9; D: NA; CDR3: CASSTSSGSGNTIYF; DNA: TGTGCCAGCAGCACGAGTTCGGGCTCTGGAAACACCATATATTTT
length: 13; size: NA; J: TRBJ2-1; V: TRBV10-3; D: NA; CDR3: CAIGLGSYNEQFF; DNA: TGTGCCATCGGACTGGGATCCTACAATGAGCAGTTCTTC
length: 16; size: NA; J: TRBJ2-3; V: TRBV7-8; D: NA; CDR3: CASSLVDRSSTDTQYF; DNA: TGTGCCAGCAGCTTAGTGGACAGATCTAGCACAGATACGCAGTATTTT
length: 14; size: NA; J: TRBJ2-1; V: TRBV10-2; D: NA; CDR3: CASSARDSYNEQFF; DNA: TGCGCCAGCAGTGCCAGGGATTCCTACAATGAGCAGTTCTTC
length: 16; size: NA; J: TRBJ2-3; V: TRBV5-1; D: NA; CDR3: CASSLGRAVGTDTQYF; DNA: TGCGCCAGCAGCTTGGGTAGAGCGGTAGGTACAGATACGCAGTATTTT
length: 12; size: NA; J: TRBJ2-3; V: TRBV9; D: NA; CDR3: CASSPNRDTQYF; DNA: TGTGCCAGCAGCCCTAACAGAGATACGCAGTATTTT
length: 17; size: NA; J: TRBJ1-5; V: TRBV4-1; D: NA; CDR3: CASSPPGGTLLDQPQHF; DNA: TGCGCCAGCAGCCCTCCCGGAGGGACCCTTCTGGATCAGCCCCAGCATTTT
length: 12; size: NA; J: TRBJ1-2; V: TRBV10-3; D: TRBD1; CDR3: CAISRGNYGYTF; DNA: TGTGCCATCAGCAGGGGGAACTATGGCTACACCTTC
length: 16; size: few; J: TRBJ1-2; V: TRBV5-1; D: NA; CDR3: CASSFTRDTSNYGYTF; DNA: TGCGCCAGCAGCTTCACCCGGGACACCTCTAACTATGGCTACACCTTC
length: 15; size: NA; J: TRBJ1-4; V: TRBV4-3; D: NA; CDR3: CASSQDLFMNEKLFF; DNA: TGCGCCAGCAGCCAAGACCTCTTTATGAATGAAAAACTGTTTTTT
length: 14; size: NA; J: TRBJ1-2; V: TRBV2; D: NA; CDR3: CASSVNREPYGYTF; DNA: TGTGCCAGCAGTGTAAACCGGGAACCCTATGGCTACACCTTC
length: 10; size: NA; J: TRBJ1-2; V: TRBV2; D: NA; CDR3: CASTGYGYTF; DNA: TGTGCCAGCACAGGATATGGCTACACCTTC
length: 15; size: NA; J: TRBJ2-5; V: TRBV11-3; D: TRBD1; CDR3: CASSSPRDSRETQYF; DNA: TGTGCCAGCAGCTCGCCCCGGGACAGTAGGGAGACCCAGTACTTC
length: 13; size: NA; J: TRBJ2-7; V: TRBV27; D: NA; CDR3: CATSRGPGREQYF; DNA: TGTGCCACCTCCAGGGGGCCCGGGAGGGAGCAGTACTTC
length: 15; size: NA; J: TRBJ2-5; V: TRBV4-3; D: TRBD1; CDR3: CASSQVHRGRETQYF; DNA: TGCGCCAGCAGCCAAGTCCACAGGGGGCGGGAGACCCAGTACTTC
length: 15; size: NA; J: TRBJ2-7; V: TRBV7-2; D: TRBD1; CDR3: CASSLGGTVSYEQYF; DNA: TGTGCCAGCAGCTTAGGGGGGACAGTTTCCTACGAGCAGTACTTC
length: 17; size: NA; J: TRBJ1-1; V: TRBV29-1; D: NA; CDR3: CSVEGKRGGLMNTEAFF; DNA: TGCAGCGTTGAAGGAAAGAGAGGAGGGTTAATGAACACTGAAGCTTTCTTT
length: 14; size: NA; J: TRBJ2-2; V: TRBV2; D: NA; CDR3: CASSRTPNTGELFF; DNA: TGTGCCAGCAGCCGGACACCCAACACCGGGGAGCTGTTTTTT
length: 16; size: NA; J: TRBJ2-1; V: TRBV19; D: NA; CDR3: CASSIEGDTRINEQFF; DNA: TGTGCCAGTAGTATAGAGGGGGACACTCGAATCAATGAGCAGTTCTTC
length: 14; size: NA; J: TRBJ2-7; V: TRBV27; D: NA; CDR3: CASSLQDRAGEQYF; DNA: TGTGCCAGCAGCCTTCAGGATCGAGCAGGGGAGCAGTACTTC
length: 17; size: NA; J: TRBJ1-6; V: TRBV7-3; D: TRBD1; CDR3: CASSLTSGQGINSPLHF; DNA: TGTGCCAGCAGCCTCACCTCGGGACAGGGCATCAATTCACCCCTCCACTTT
length: 14; size: NA; J: TRBJ1-5; V: TRBV13; D: NA; CDR3: CASSLGQGVQPQHF; DNA: TGTGCCAGCAGCTTAGGGCAGGGCGTTCAGCCCCAGCATTTT
length: 14; size: NA; J: TRBJ1-6; V: TRBV5-1; D: NA; CDR3: CASSVQGLGSPLHF; DNA: TGCGCCAGCAGCGTTCAGGGGCTTGGTTCACCCCTCCACTTT